In its sample, the clone carrying this T cell receptor (beta chain) was seen many times. The target antigen is unknown. Specified time point: persistent/refractory GD, antithyroid drugs over 5 years with positive TRAb. RNA from PBMCs was the source of the TCR library. Graves' disease diagnosis was established per American Thyroid Association guidelines. This specimen belongs to a study of regulatory T cells in long-lasting Graves disease. The overall study: With positive TSH receptor antibodies and over 5 years of antithyroid drugs, Graves' disease was considered persistent.

Study-level results: Among persistent patients, a larger number of public clonotypes were shared (approximately 3,000) than among newly diagnosed patients (about 1,000). Persistent-disease Graves' patients showed less TCR diversity than new cases.

In building TCR beta libraries, iRepertoire HTBI primers were used together with Arm-PCR of CDR3 regions. TCRdb redid the calling of the multiplex PCR reads with MiXCR, one entry per CDR3 protein. The sample lists a few hundred thousand distinct CDR3 sequences; about a quarter were seen once. The receptor was derived from a female donor with Graves disease. The sample was peripheral blood mononuclear cells (PBMCs), taken when the disease was refractory, from a patient treated with antithyroid drugs.

The CDR3 region has the DNA TGCGCCAGCAGCTTGGAGGGACAGGGGGATAATTCACCCCTCCACTTT. As protein: CASSLEGQGDNSPLHF. The V gene is TRBV5-1, the J gene TRBJ1-6; 11 bases align to TRBD1. Germline V gene sequence: CDR1 SGHRS, CDR2 YFSETQ. The CDR3 spans 16 residues. The junction had 1 base not matched to a gene; V was cut back by 0 bases and J by 5 bases.